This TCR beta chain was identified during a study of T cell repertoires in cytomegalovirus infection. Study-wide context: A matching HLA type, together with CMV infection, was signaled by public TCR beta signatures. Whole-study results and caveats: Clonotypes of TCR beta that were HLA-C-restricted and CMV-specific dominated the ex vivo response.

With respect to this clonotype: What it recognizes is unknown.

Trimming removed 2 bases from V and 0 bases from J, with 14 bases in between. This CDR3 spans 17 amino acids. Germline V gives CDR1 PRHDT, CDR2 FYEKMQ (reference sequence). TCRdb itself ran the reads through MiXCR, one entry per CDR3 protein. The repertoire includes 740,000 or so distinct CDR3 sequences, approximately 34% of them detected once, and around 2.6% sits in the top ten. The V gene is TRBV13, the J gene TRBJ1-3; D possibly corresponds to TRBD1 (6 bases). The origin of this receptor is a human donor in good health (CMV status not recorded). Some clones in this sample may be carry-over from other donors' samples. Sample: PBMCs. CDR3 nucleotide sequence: TGTGCCAGCAGCTTAAACTGGTTGGACAGCTCTGGAAACACCATATATTTT. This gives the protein CASSLNWLDSSGNTIYF.